One sample yielded the 29 T cell receptor beta chains listed below, sequenced in a study of early T cells in non-severe SARS-CoV-2 infection. TCRdb re-derived calls from the 5' RACE reads in MiXCR, one entry per CDR3 protein. The sample consists of approximately 83,000 distinct CDR3 sequences, 11% to 15% of them appearing once. The sample comprised whole blood. The receptors derive from an adult who was a healthcare worker with PCR-confirmed SARS-CoV-2 infection or an uninfected control (not recorded which).

This clonotype was counted ten times or more. This chain uses TRBV3-1 with TRBJ2-5, with D perhaps TRBD1 (6 bases). The CDR3 sequence is 14 residues long. The V gene lost 0 bases and the J gene lost 4 bases, with 9 bases spanning the gap. The germline gives CDR1 LGHDT, CDR2 YNNKEL (reference sequence). The CDR3 sequence: CASSQDATGETQYF. CDR3 coding DNA: TGTGCCAGCAGCCAAGATGCGACAGGAGAGACCCAGTACTTC.

In this sample, this clonotype turned up a few times. The rearrangement uses TRBV5-1 and TRBJ2-1; 7 bases line up with TRBD2. V gave up 0 bases and J gave up 8 bases; unmatched junction bases: 11. Looked up from germline, CDR1 is SGHRS and CDR2 is YFSETQ. The CDR3 runs 16 residues. Here the CDR3 reads CASSLAGLVRRDEQFF. In DNA form, the CDR3 reads TGCGCCAGCAGCTTGGCCGGACTAGTGAGGCGCGATGAGCAGTTCTTC.

This clonotype was detected only a few times. The V call is TRBV3-1, the J call TRBJ2-5; 9 nucleotides line up with TRBD2. Trimming at V came to 3 bases and at J to 4 bases, leaving 6 bases not matched to a gene. This CDR3 has 15 residues. Germline CDR1 LGHDT, CDR2 YNNKEL (reference sequence). CDR3: CASSHSGLAGETQYF. In DNA form, the CDR3 reads TGTGCCAGCAGCCATTCGGGACTAGCCGGAGAGACCCAGTACTTC.

The chain joins TRBV7-2 to TRBJ2-1; 9 bases match TRBD2. The junction had 3 bases not matched to a gene; V was cut back by 10 bases and J by 5 bases. The CDR3 runs to 12 residues. CDR1 is SGHTA, CDR2 FQGNSA, per germline. Here the CDR3 reads CATGLANNEQFF. Written as DNA, the CDR3 is TGTGCCACCGGACTAGCGAACAATGAGCAGTTCTTC.

The table lists this clonotype with many counts. The chain joins TRBV5-1 to TRBJ2-5; possible D gene TRBD2, 5 bases. CDR1 and CDR2 (germline): SGHRS, YFSETQ. The CDR3 consists of 11 residues. The V and J ends lost 4 bases and 11 bases respectively, with 12 bases between them. The CDR3 loop is CASSIGLTQYF. DNA for the CDR3: TGCGCCAGCAGCATTGGACTGACTCAGTACTTC.

The genes are TRBV18 and TRBJ2-6; D is uncertain. Germline CDR1 reads KGHSH; CDR2 reads LQKENI. The V and J ends lost 1 base and 0 bases respectively, with 13 bases between them. CDR3 length: 18 amino acids. The CDR3 nucleotides are TGTGCCAGCTCACCACTCATCGAGGCCAGCTCTGGGGCCAACGTCCTGACTTTC. Encoded protein: CASSPLIEASSGANVLTF.

This clonotype appeared a few times. The chain combines TRBV9 with TRBJ2-5; TRBD2 matches 7 bases. Unmatched junction bases numbered 15, after V lost 1 base and J lost 3 bases. Germline V gene data show CDR1 as SGDLS and CDR2 as YYNGEE. CDR3 length: 18 residues. Written as DNA, the CDR3 is TGTGCCAGCAGCGTAAGAGGGGCCGGCGGGAGTATGGAAGAGACCCAGTACTTC. This translates into CASSVRGAGGSMEETQYF.

There are a few counts of this clonotype. This chain uses TRBV7-9 with TRBJ2-3, with D possibly TRBD2 on 6 matching bases. This CDR3 is built from 14 residues. From germline, CDR1 is SEHNR and CDR2 FQNEAQ (reference sequence). The V end lost 5 bases, the J end lost 4 bases, and 13 bases lay between the germline ends. Here the CDR3 DNA reads TGTGCCAGCAGCCAAGTGGGGGGAGCAGATACGCAGTATTTT. Translation: CASSQVGGADTQYF.

The rearrangement joins TRBV6-1 to TRBJ2-7, with D possibly being TRBD1 (6 bases). CDR1 and CDR2 from the germline V gene are MNHNS and SASEGT. V was clipped by 6 bases and J by 1 base, with 13 bases between them. The CDR3 sequence is 14 residues long. CDR3 coding DNA: TGTGCCAGCAGGAACCCGGGACAATCCTACGAGCAGTACTTC. Translated, it gives CASRNPGQSYEQYF.

The table lists this clonotype with many counts. The chain uses TRBV27 and TRBJ2-7; 7 bases agree with TRBD1. Germline CDR1 and CDR2: MNHEY and SMNVEV (reference sequence). The V segment lost 6 bases and the J segment 3 bases; nucleotides outside the gene matches: 20. This CDR3 has 18 amino acids. The CDR3 here is CASSPRDSVFYSLYEQYF. The CDR3 coding sequence is TGTGCCAGCAGCCCCCGGGACAGTGTGTTTTATTCCCTCTACGAGCAGTACTTC.

This clonotype was observed a handful of times. V is TRBV11-2 and J is TRBJ2-7; TRBD2 aligns across 10 bases. V was pared by 7 bases and J by 6 bases, with 9 bases of the junction left unmatched. Germline CDR1 and CDR2: SGHAT and FQNNGV. This CDR3 contains 14 residues. CDR3 nucleotide sequence: TGTGCCAGCAACACCGGGACTAGCGTCTCCGAGCAGTACTTC. This codes for CASNTGTSVSEQYF. The full variable domain, in which reference TRBV11-2 and TRBJ2-7 provide the parts outside the CDR3, is EAGVAQSPRYKIIEKRQSVAFWCNPISGHATLYWYQQILGQGPKLLIQFQNNGVVDDSQLPKDRFSAERLKGVDSTLKIQPAKLEDSAVYLCASNTGTSVSEQYFGPGTRLTVT.

The chain joins TRBV6-5 to TRBJ2-2; a weak D match, TRBD2 (6 bases). Germline V CDR1 and CDR2: MNHEY, SVGAGI. The ends were cut back, 1 base at V and 2 bases at J, with 8 bases in the middle. This CDR3 has 15 residues. The CDR3 DNA sequence: TGTGCCAGCAGTTACTTGGGGGGAAACACCGGGGAGCTGTTTTTT. Translated, it gives CASSYLGGNTGELFF.

This clonotype was observed at least ten times. The V and J genes are TRBV5-1 and TRBJ2-1, with D possibly matching TRBD2 (6 bases). This CDR3 has 14 residues. The ends were cut back, 5 bases at V and 1 base at J, with 10 bases in the middle. Germline assignment: CDR1 SGHRS and CDR2 YFSETQ. The CDR3 reads CASSLGSSYNEQFF. DNA of the CDR3: TGCGCCAGCAGTCTCGGGAGTTCCTACAATGAGCAGTTCTTC.

This clonotype was detected a few times. This chain joins TRBV29-1 and TRBJ1-4; tentatively, D is TRBD1 (5 bases). The V end was cut by 4 bases, the J end by 7 bases, with 10 bases between. The CDR3 has 12 residues. Germline V gene data show CDR1 as SQVTM and CDR2 as ANQGSEA. Written as DNA, the CDR3 is TGCAGCGTTGGCCGACAGCGTGAAAAACTGTTTTTT. It is translated as CSVGRQREKLFF.

CDR3 coding DNA: TGTGCCAGTAGTATAATAAACTCCTACACAGATACGCAGTATTTT. The encoded protein is CASSIINSYTDTQYF. The gene calls are TRBV19 and TRBJ2-3; the D is unclear. The V end lost 2 bases, the J end lost 2 bases, and 11 bases lay between the germline ends. The CDR3 length is 15 residues. Germline assignment: CDR1 LNHDA and CDR2 SQIVND (reference sequence).

Many counts were recorded for this clonotype. The chain carries TRBV7-3 and TRBJ2-1, with TRBD1 matching 9 bases. Trimming took 3 bases from V and 8 from J; bases not matched to a gene: 14. The V gene's germline CDR1 is SGHTA and CDR2 FQGTGA. The CDR3 contains 17 residues. The CDR3 region has the DNA TGTGCCAGCAGCTTGGTGGAACAGGGGGCGCGATATCATGAGCAGTTCTTC. Its translation: CASSLVEQGARYHEQFF.

The gene calls are TRBV2 and TRBJ2-3; TRBD1 matches at 9 bases. Germline lookup yields CDR1 SNHLY and CDR2 FYNNEI. This CDR3 spans 17 amino acids. V shed 4 bases and J 0 bases; nucleotides not matched to a gene: 8. CDR3 amino acids: CASSALDRGGSTDTQYF. DNA for the CDR3: TGTGCCAGCAGTGCCTTGGACAGGGGTGGTAGCACAGATACGCAGTATTTT.

The CDR3 nucleotides are TGTGCCAGCAAGGCAGAGATGAACACTGAAGCTTTCTTT. Translated, it gives CASKAEMNTEAFF. V is TRBV25-1 and J is TRBJ1-1; D call uncertain. Germline V gene sequence: CDR1 MGHDK, CDR2 SYGVNS. V was cut by 7 bases and J by 0 bases, with 9 bases left in between. CDR3 length equals 13 residues.

This clonotype was counted only a few times. The chain recombines TRBV3-1 with TRBJ2-4; 8 nucleotides match TRBD1. Germline loops: CDR1 LGHDT, CDR2 YNNKEL (reference sequence). This CDR3 comprises 15 residues. Germline trimming cut 4 bases from V and 6 bases from J; bases unmatched to any gene: 8. CDR3 sequence (DNA): TGTGCCAGCAGCCGTGGGACAGGACAAGGAAACATTCAGTACTTC. Amino acids: CASSRGTGQGNIQYF.

This clonotype has just a few counts. This chain uses TRBV15 with TRBJ2-7; 8 positions agree with TRBD1. V gave up 6 bases and J gave up 2 bases; unmatched junction bases: 3. Germline V gene data show CDR1 as LNHNV and CDR2 as YYDKDF (reference sequence). The CDR3 totals 13 residues. CDR3 residues: CATSMDRAYEQYF. The CDR3, as DNA: TGTGCCACCAGTATGGACAGGGCCTACGAGCAGTACTTC.

The chain is built from TRBV20-1 and TRBJ2-1, with 16 bases aligning to TRBD2. CDR1 is DFQATT and CDR2 is SNEGSKA in the germline V gene (reference sequence). This CDR3 is 15 amino acids long. The V gene end was trimmed by 0 bases and the J gene end by 14 bases; junction bases not matched to a gene: 7. CDR3 amino acids: CSARDPGTSGRAEFF. The DNA for the CDR3 is TGCAGTGCTAGAGACCCCGGGACTAGCGGGAGGGCGGAGTTCTTC.

V is TRBV12-3 or TRBV12-4 and J is TRBJ2-3, with TRBD2 matching 7 bases. The junction had 6 bases not matched to a gene; V was cut back by 5 bases and J by 4 bases. The CDR3 length is 14 residues. This CDR3 reads CASSPGLLPDTQYF. CDR3 nucleotide sequence: TGTGCCAGCAGTCCGGGACTATTGCCAGATACGCAGTATTTT.

This clonotype was seen a few times. The chain uses TRBV5-1 and TRBJ2-5, with D perhaps assigned TRBD1 or TRBD2 (5 bases each). This CDR3 contains 14 residues. The germline V gene has CDR1 SGHRS and CDR2 YFSETQ. V gave up 0 bases and J gave up 7 bases, with 13 bases separating them. Written as DNA, the CDR3 is TGCGCCAGCAGCTTGGATGAGGGACGAGGGACCCAGTACTTC. Translated: CASSLDEGRGTQYF.

This clonotype occurred a few times. The J gene is TRBJ2-3, the V gene TRBV6-5; 8 positions agree with TRBD1. CDR1 is MNHEY, CDR2 SVGAGI, per germline. The CDR3 has 17 residues. V was clipped by 4 bases and J by 8 bases; unmatched bases: 17. CDR3 in DNA: TGTGCCAGCAGTTCCCCAGCGGCTGGACAGGGATCGAGTACGCAGTATTTT. It translates to CASSSPAAGQGSSTQYF.

Turning to this clonotype: This clone may be a read error of a much larger clone one base away. The J gene is TRBJ1-1, the V gene TRBV18; TRBD1 agrees at 7 bases. The length of the CDR3 is 17 residues. The V gene's germline CDR1 is KGHSH and CDR2 LQKENI. Trimming cost V 3 bases and J 1 base; bases outside gene matches: 11. The CDR3 protein is CASSPETGHSGNTEAFF. For the CDR3, the DNA is TGTGCCAGCTCACCCGAGACAGGGCATTCCGGGAACACTGAAGCTTTCTTT.

This clonotype turned up a few times. V gene TRBV20-1 combines with J gene TRBJ2-2, with 11 bases matching TRBD2. CDR1 and CDR2 (germline): DFQATT, SNEGSKA (reference sequence). V trimming: 6 bases; J trimming: 5 bases; junction bases outside the gene matches: 11. The CDR3 is 16 amino acids. The CDR3 DNA follows: TGCAGTGCAGCTCCTAGCGGGAGGAGCTTGACCGGGGAGCTGTTTTTT. Translated, it gives CSAAPSGRSLTGELFF.

The sample holds a few counts of this clonotype. The chain carries TRBV29-1 and TRBJ2-1, with D uncertain. This CDR3 comprises 11 residues. Germline assignment: CDR1 SQVTM and CDR2 ANQGSEA. The V gene lost 1 base and the J gene lost 6 bases, with 4 bases spanning the gap. CDR3 sequence (DNA): TGCAGCGTTGAAGTGGGCAATGAGCAGTTCTTC. Amino acids: CSVEVGNEQFF.

This clonotype has just a few counts. The V and J genes are TRBV9 and TRBJ2-2; D not resolved. V shed 0 bases and J shed 0 bases, with 9 bases lying between them. This CDR3 contains 16 residues. Germline-derived CDR1 and CDR2 are SGDLS and YYNGEE. CDR3 nucleotide sequence: TGTGCCAGCAGCGTAGGAGGAACCGCGAACACCGGGGAGCTGTTTTTT. It is translated as CASSVGGTANTGELFF. The whole variable domain, remainder taken from reference TRBV9 and TRBJ2-2, is DSGVTQTPKHLITATGQRVTLRCSPRSGDLSVYWYQQSLDQGLQFLIQYYNGEERAKGNILERFSAQQFPDLHSELNLSSLELGDSALYFCASSVGGTANTGELFFGEGSRLTVL.

This clonotype was seen only a few times. The chain has TRBV20-1 and TRBJ2-1, with TRBD1 matching 9 bases. CDR1 is DFQATT and CDR2 is SNEGSKA in the germline V gene (reference sequence). There are 17 residues in the CDR3. Germline trimming cut 5 bases from V and 6 bases from J; bases unmatched to any gene: 17. The CDR3 coding sequence is TGCAGTGCTGTTGGGACAGGGCACACACCGTTTTCCAATGAGCAGTTCTTC. This gives the protein CSAVGTGHTPFSNEQFF.